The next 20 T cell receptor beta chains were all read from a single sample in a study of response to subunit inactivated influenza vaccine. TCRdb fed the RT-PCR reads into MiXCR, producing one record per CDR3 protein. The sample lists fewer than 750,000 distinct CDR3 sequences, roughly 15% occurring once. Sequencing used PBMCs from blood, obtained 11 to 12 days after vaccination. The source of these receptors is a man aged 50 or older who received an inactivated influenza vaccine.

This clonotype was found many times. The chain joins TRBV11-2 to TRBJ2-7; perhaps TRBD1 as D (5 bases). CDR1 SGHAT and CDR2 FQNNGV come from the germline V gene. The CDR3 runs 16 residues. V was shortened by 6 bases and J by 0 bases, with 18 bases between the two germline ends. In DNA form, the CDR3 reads TGTGCCAGCAGTAACGGCGGCAGGGTGAGCTCCTACGAGCAGTACTTC. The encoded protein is CASSNGGRVSSYEQYF.

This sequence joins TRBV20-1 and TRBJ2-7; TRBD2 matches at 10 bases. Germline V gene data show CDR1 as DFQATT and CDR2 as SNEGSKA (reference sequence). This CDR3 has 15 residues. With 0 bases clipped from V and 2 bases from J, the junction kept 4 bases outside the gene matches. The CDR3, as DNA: TGCAGTGCTAGAGATCCGAGCGGGAGGGCCTACGAGCAGTACTTC. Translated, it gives CSARDPSGRAYEQYF.

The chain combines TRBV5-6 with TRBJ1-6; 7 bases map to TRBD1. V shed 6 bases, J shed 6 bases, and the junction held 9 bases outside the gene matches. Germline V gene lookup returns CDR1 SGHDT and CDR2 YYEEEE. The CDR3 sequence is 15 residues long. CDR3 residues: CASTKNRGPNSPLHF. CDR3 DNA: TGTGCCAGCACCAAAAACAGGGGTCCTAATTCACCCCTCCACTTT.

CDR3 DNA sequence: TGTGCCAGCAGTCATTATAATTCACCCCTCCACTTT. Translation gives CASSHYNSPLHF. The gene calls are TRBV7-2 and TRBJ1-6; D unresolved. This CDR3 is built from 12 residues. The V gene lost 6 bases and the J gene lost 4 bases, with 4 bases spanning the gap. Germline CDR1 SGHTA, CDR2 FQGNSA.

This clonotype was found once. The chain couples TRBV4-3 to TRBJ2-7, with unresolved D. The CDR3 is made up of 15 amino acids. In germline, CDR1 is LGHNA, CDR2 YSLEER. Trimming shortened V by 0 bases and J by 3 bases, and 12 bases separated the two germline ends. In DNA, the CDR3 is TGCGCCAGCAGCCAAGATACTGGGCGTCTCTACGAGCAGTACTTC. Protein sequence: CASSQDTGRLYEQYF.

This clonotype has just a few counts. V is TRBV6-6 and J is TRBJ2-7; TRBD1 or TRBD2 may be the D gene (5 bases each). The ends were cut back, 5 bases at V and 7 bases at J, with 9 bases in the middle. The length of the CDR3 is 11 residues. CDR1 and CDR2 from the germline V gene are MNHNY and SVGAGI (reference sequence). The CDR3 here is CASSQWGEQYF. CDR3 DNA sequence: TGTGCCAGCAGTCAATGGGGGGAGCAGTACTTC.

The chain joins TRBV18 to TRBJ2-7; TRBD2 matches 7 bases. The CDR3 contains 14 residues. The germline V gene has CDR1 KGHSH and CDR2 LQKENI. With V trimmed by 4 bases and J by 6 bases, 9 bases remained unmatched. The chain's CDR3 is CASSRDPPGGEQYF. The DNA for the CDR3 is TGTGCCAGCTCACGAGACCCCCCGGGAGGCGAGCAGTACTTC. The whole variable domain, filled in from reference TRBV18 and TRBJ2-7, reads NAGVMQNPRHLVRRRGQEARLRCSPMKGHSHVYWYRQLPEEGLKFMVYLQKENIIDESGMPKERFSAEFPKEGPSILRIQQVVRGDSAAYFCASSRDPPGGEQYFGPGTRLTVT.

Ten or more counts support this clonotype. This chain's CDR3 is CASSLSGLHNEQFF. The DNA for the CDR3 is TGTGCCAGCAGCTTGTCCGGGCTCCACAATGAGCAGTTCTTC. The chain joins TRBV7-2 to TRBJ2-1; the D is unclear. V lost 3 bases and J 5 bases, leaving 11 bases between the germline ends. The CDR3 runs 14 residues. Germline CDR1 SGHTA, CDR2 FQGNSA.

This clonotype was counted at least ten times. DNA for the CDR3: TGTGCCAGCAGCTTAGGGCGGACAGGTTACCAAGAGACCCAGTACTTC. This sequence encodes CASSLGRTGYQETQYF. This chain connects TRBV7-8 to TRBJ2-5, with 7 nucleotides matching TRBD1. Germline V CDR1 and CDR2: SGHVS, FQNEAQ. CDR3 length: 16 amino acids. V gave up 1 base and J gave up 0 bases; unmatched junction bases: 5. Looking up the rest from reference TRBV7-8 and TRBJ2-5 gives the full variable domain: GAGVSQSPRYKVAKRGQDVALRCDPISGHVSLFWYQQALGQGPEFLTYFQNEAQLDKSGLPSDRFFAERPEGSVSTLKIQRTQQEDSAVYLCASSLGRTGYQETQYFGPGTRLLVL.

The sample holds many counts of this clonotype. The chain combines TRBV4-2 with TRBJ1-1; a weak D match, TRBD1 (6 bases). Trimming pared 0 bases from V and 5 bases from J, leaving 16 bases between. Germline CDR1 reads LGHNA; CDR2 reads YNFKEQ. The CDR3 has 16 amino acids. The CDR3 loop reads CASSQDLRGARTEAFF. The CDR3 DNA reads TGTGCCAGCAGCCAAGATCTTCGGGGGGCGCGGACTGAAGCTTTCTTT.

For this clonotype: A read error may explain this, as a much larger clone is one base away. For the CDR3, the DNA is TGTGCCAGCAGCTTCACACGCAATGAGCAGATCTTC. Protein product: CASSFTRNEQIF. The chain joins TRBV7-2 to TRBJ2-1; D uncertain. CDR1 and CDR2 from the germline V gene are SGHTA and FQGNSA. The CDR3 length is 12 residues.

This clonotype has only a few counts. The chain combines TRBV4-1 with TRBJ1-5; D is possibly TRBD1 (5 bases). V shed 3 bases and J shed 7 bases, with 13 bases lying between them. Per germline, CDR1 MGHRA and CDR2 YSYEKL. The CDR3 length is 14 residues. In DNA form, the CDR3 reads TGCGCCAGCAGCCACTGGGGGTCGGGGCAGCCCCAGCATTTT. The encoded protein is CASSHWGSGQPQHF.

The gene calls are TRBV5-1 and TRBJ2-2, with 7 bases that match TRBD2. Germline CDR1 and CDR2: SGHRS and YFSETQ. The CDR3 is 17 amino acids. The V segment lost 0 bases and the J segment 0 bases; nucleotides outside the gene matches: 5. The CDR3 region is CASSLAVGLANTGELFF. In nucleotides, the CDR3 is TGCGCCAGCAGCTTGGCCGTTGGACTAGCGAACACCGGGGAGCTGTTTTTT.

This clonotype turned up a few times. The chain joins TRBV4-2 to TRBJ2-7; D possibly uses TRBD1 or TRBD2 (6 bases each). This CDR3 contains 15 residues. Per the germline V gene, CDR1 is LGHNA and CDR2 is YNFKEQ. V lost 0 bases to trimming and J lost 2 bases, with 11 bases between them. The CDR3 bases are TGTGCCAGCAGCCAAGAGGAGGGACAAGCCTACGAGCAGTACTTC. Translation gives CASSQEEGQAYEQYF.

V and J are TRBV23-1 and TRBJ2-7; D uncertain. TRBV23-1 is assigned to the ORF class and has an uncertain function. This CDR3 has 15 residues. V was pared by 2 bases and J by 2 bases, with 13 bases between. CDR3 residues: CASSQKTRAPYEQYF. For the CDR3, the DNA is TGCGCCAGCAGTCAAAAGACCCGAGCTCCCTACGAGCAGTACTTC.

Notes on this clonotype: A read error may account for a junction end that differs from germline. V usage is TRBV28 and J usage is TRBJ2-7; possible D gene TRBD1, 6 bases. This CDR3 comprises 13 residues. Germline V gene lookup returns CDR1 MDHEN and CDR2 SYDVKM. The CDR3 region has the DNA TGTGCCAGAAGTTTACAGGACAGCTACGAGCAGTACTTC. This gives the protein CARSLQDSYEQYF.

CDR3 in DNA: TGTGCCAGCCGCTCCGGAGGCATTCCTTACGAGCAGTACTTC. Encoded protein: CASRSGGIPYEQYF. This chain links TRBV7-6 with TRBJ2-7, with D possibly matching TRBD2 (5 bases). CDR3 length: 14 residues. Germline values: CDR1 SGHVS, CDR2 FNYEAQ. Trimming stripped 8 bases from V and 4 bases from J, with 18 bases between. The whole variable domain, filled in from reference TRBV7-6 and TRBJ2-7, reads GAGVSQSPRYKVTKRGQDVALRCDPISGHVSLYWYRQALGQGPEFLTYFNYEAQQDKSGLPNDRFSAERPEGSISTLTIQRTEQRDSAMYRCASRSGGIPYEQYFGPGTRLTVT.

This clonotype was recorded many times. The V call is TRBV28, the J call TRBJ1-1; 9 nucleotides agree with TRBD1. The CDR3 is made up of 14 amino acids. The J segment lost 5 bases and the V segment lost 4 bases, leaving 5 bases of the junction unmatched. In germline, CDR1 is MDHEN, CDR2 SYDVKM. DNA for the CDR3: TGTGCCAGCAGTTGGGACAGGGTAGTTACTGAAGCTTTCTTT. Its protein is CASSWDRVVTEAFF.

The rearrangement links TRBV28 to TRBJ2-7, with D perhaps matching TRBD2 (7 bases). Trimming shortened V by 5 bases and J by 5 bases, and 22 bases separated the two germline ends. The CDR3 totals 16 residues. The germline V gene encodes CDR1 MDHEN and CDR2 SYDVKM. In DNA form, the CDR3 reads TGTGCCAGCAGTCCGCTGGGAGGGGGTCGAATCCACGAGCAGTACTTC. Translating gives CASSPLGGGRIHEQYF.

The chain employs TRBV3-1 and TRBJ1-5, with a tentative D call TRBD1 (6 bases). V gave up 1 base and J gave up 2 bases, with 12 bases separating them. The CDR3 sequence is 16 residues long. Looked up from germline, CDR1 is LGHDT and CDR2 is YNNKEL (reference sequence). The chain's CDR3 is CASSQAGASGNQPQHF. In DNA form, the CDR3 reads TGTGCCAGCAGCCAAGCAGGGGCTTCAGGCAATCAGCCCCAGCATTTT.